This passage covers 24 T cell receptor beta chains from one sample sequenced in a study of neurological immune-mediated disorders. Each CDR3 protein is one row after TCRdb ran MiXCR on the 5' RACE reads. The repertoire holds about 60,000 distinct CDR3 sequences, with 3.5% to 4.5% as singletons. Input material: PBMCs. These receptors all come from a woman in her 50s with multiple sclerosis.

Many counts were recorded for this clonotype. This chain uses TRBV5-1 with TRBJ2-5; TRBD2 matches 13 bases. Germline CDR1 and CDR2: SGHRS and YFSETQ. V trimming: 3 bases; J trimming: 0 bases; junction bases outside the gene matches: 2. This CDR3 comprises 16 residues. This CDR3 is CASSSGTSGNQETQYF. CDR3 DNA: TGCGCCAGCAGCTCAGGGACTAGCGGGAACCAAGAGACCCAGTACTTC.

In its sample, this clonotype was seen many times. V gene TRBV11-2 combines with J gene TRBJ2-5, with TRBD1 matching over 8 bases. Germline V gene data show CDR1 as SGHAT and CDR2 as FQNNGV. The CDR3 has 14 amino acids. Unmatched junction bases numbered 2, after V lost 4 bases and J lost 1 base. The CDR3 loop reads CASSWTGPQETQYF. The CDR3 DNA sequence: TGTGCCAGCAGCTGGACAGGGCCCCAAGAGACCCAGTACTTC.

This clonotype was detected many times. The V gene is TRBV5-1, the J gene TRBJ2-7; 14 bases map to TRBD2. The CDR3 contains 16 residues. From germline, CDR1 is SGHRS and CDR2 YFSETQ. Trimming at V came to 9 bases and at J to 2 bases, leaving 10 bases not matched to a gene. The CDR3: CATSTSGRVSPYEQYF. The CDR3, as DNA: TGCGCCACCTCGACTAGCGGGAGGGTCTCCCCCTACGAGCAGTACTTC.

This clonotype was seen ten or more times. The gene calls are TRBV3-1 and TRBJ1-2; D perhaps matches TRBD1 (6 bases). CDR1 and CDR2 (germline): LGHDT, YNNKEL (reference sequence). The V and J ends lost 0 bases and 0 bases respectively, with 14 bases between them. CDR3 length: 17 residues. The CDR3 loop is CASSQEVPGAPNYGYTF. The CDR3 DNA reads as TGTGCCAGCAGCCAAGAAGTCCCAGGGGCTCCTAACTATGGCTACACCTTC.

This clonotype was picked up many times. V usage is TRBV20-1 and J usage is TRBJ2-1, with 7 bases lining up with TRBD1. The ends lost 0 bases at V and 9 bases at J; junction bases unmatched: 14. This CDR3 has 16 amino acids. The germline V gene encodes CDR1 DFQATT and CDR2 SNEGSKA (reference sequence). The CDR3 DNA follows: TGCAGTGCTAGAGATCGGGCACAGGGGACATTAGGTGAGCAGTTCTTC. It is translated as CSARDRAQGTLGEQFF.

This clonotype was counted many times. The chain joins TRBV7-2 to TRBJ2-7, with D perhaps TRBD2 (6 bases). CDR1 is SGHTA, CDR2 FQGNSA, per germline. The CDR3 has 14 residues. Trimming pared 4 bases from V and 3 bases from J, leaving 13 bases between. CDR3 sequence reads: CASSSAGGRYEQYF. DNA of the CDR3: TGTGCCAGCAGCTCCGCCGGGGGTCGCTACGAGCAGTACTTC.

This clonotype was counted at least ten times. V gene TRBV25-1 combines with J gene TRBJ2-7; 11 nucleotides match TRBD2. Germline CDR1 reads MGHDK; CDR2 reads SYGVNS. This CDR3 spans 15 amino acids. Trimming removed 2 bases from V and 2 bases from J; junction bases left unmatched: 2. In nucleotides, the CDR3 is TGTGCCAGCAGTGAACTTAGCGGGAGGGCCTACGAGCAGTACTTC. Amino acids: CASSELSGRAYEQYF.

This clonotype was detected many times. The chain links TRBV20-1 to TRBJ2-5, with 8 bases matching TRBD1. The CDR3 length is 14 residues. Germline values: CDR1 DFQATT, CDR2 SNEGSKA (reference sequence). The V and J ends lost 0 bases and 4 bases, in that order; junction bases with no gene match: 4. Here the CDR3 reads CSARDPTGGETQYF. CDR3 nucleotide sequence: TGCAGTGCTAGAGATCCCACAGGGGGAGAGACCCAGTACTTC.

This clonotype was counted many times. CDR3 loop: CASSVGFQTANVLTF. The CDR3 nucleotides read TGTGCCAGCAGCGTAGGGTTCCAGACGGCCAACGTCCTGACTTTC. V and J are TRBV9 and TRBJ2-6; D gene ambiguous. The CDR3 has 15 residues. The V gene's germline CDR1 is SGDLS and CDR2 YYNGEE. The V end lost 0 bases, the J end lost 6 bases, and 10 bases lay between the germline ends. The entire variable domain, with the rest obtained from reference TRBV9 and TRBJ2-6, is as follows: DSGVTQTPKHLITATGQRVTLRCSPRSGDLSVYWYQQSLDQGLQFLIQYYNGEERAKGNILERFSAQQFPDLHSELNLSSLELGDSALYFCASSVGFQTANVLTFGAGSRLTVL.

This clonotype has ten or more counts. The V gene is TRBV5-1, the J gene TRBJ2-7; TRBD1 aligns across 11 bases. The CDR3 totals 17 residues. CDR1 is SGHRS and CDR2 is YFSETQ in the germline V gene. V lost 4 bases to trimming and J lost 1 base; unmatched junction nucleotides: 10. CDR3 loop: CASSIGTGGFESYEQYF. Written as DNA, the CDR3 is TGCGCCAGCAGCATCGGGACAGGGGGTTTCGAATCCTACGAGCAGTACTTC.

This clonotype showed up many times. The chain uses TRBV5-1 and TRBJ2-1; 9 positions agree with TRBD2. Germline CDR1 and CDR2: SGHRS and YFSETQ. V shed 0 bases and J 6 bases; nucleotides not matched to a gene: 4. The CDR3 runs to 15 residues. The CDR3 loop is CASSLGSGGSNEQFF. CDR3 nucleotide sequence: TGCGCCAGCAGCTTGGGAAGCGGGGGGAGCAATGAGCAGTTCTTC.

This clonotype was detected ten times or more. The chain joins TRBV5-1 to TRBJ2-4; maybe TRBD2 (5 bases). Trimming stripped 0 bases from V and 9 bases from J, with 13 bases between. Germline V gene lookup returns CDR1 SGHRS and CDR2 YFSETQ. CDR3 length: 14 amino acids. Written as DNA, the CDR3 is TGCGCCAGCAGCTTGGATCCGGGAACTGTCATTCAGTACTTC. It specifies CASSLDPGTVIQYF. Based on the CDR3 plus reference TRBV5-1 and TRBJ2-4, the full variable domain is KAGVTQTPRYLIKTRGQQVTLSCSPISGHRSVSWYQQTPGQGLQFLFEYFSETQRNKGNFPGRFSGRQFSNSRSEMNVSTLELGDSALYLCASSLDPGTVIQYFGAGTRLSVL.

This clonotype was counted between two and nine times. V is TRBV5-1 and J is TRBJ2-7, with D hard to call. CDR1 is SGHRS, CDR2 YFSETQ, per germline. V was shortened by 0 bases and J by 6 bases, with 10 bases between the two germline ends. The CDR3 is 13 amino acids. In DNA, the CDR3 is TGCGCCAGCAGCTTGGCAAAGGGCGGCGAGCAGTACTTC. Translated: CASSLAKGGEQYF.

This clonotype was counted many times. The chain uses TRBV7-9 and TRBJ1-1; D is unresolved. Germline-derived CDR1 and CDR2 are SEHNR and FQNEAQ (reference sequence). The CDR3 consists of 14 residues. V was clipped by 3 bases and J by 2 bases, with 10 bases between them. CDR3 sequence (DNA): TGTGCCAGCAGCTTTGTTCTAGCAAACACTGAAGCTTTCTTT. Translation gives CASSFVLANTEAFF. The full variable domain, rest sourced from reference TRBV7-9 and TRBJ1-1, is DTGVSQNPRHKITKRGQNVTFRCDPISEHNRLYWYRQTLGQGPEFLTYFQNEAQLEKSRLLSDRFSAERPKGSFSTLEIQRTEQGDSAMYLCASSFVLANTEAFFGQGTRLTVV.

The table lists this clonotype with many counts. V is TRBV20-1 and J is TRBJ2-5; D is unresolved. CDR3 length: 15 amino acids. Germline assignment: CDR1 DFQATT and CDR2 SNEGSKA (reference sequence). Trimming took 0 bases from V and 1 from J, leaving 12 bases between them. In nucleotides, the CDR3 is TGCAGTGCTAGAGATCCCCTACCAGGCCAAGAGACCCAGTACTTC. It translates to CSARDPLPGQETQYF.

With regard to this clonotype: A junction boundary mismatches the germline segment, possibly from a read error. The CDR3 DNA reads as TGTGCCAGCAGCGTAGGGGATCAGCCCCAGAATTTT. Translating it yields CASSVGDQPQNF. The V gene is TRBV9, the J gene TRBJ1-5, with D uncertain. This CDR3 comprises 12 residues. Germline V lookup: CDR1 SGDLS, CDR2 YYNGEE.

This clonotype was counted a few times. This chain links TRBV27 with TRBJ2-7, with D possibly called TRBD1 or TRBD2 (5 bases each). Germline CDR1 MNHEY, CDR2 SMNVEV (reference sequence). The CDR3 has 13 residues. V lost 2 bases, J lost 7 bases, and 12 bases lay in between. CDR3 sequence (DNA): TGTGCCAGCAGTTTAGACGGGACGGGGGAGCAGTACTTC. Its translation: CASSLDGTGEQYF.

There are many counts of this clonotype. The genes are TRBV7-6 and TRBJ2-6, with D perhaps being TRBD1 or TRBD2 (5 bases each). CDR1 is SGHVS, CDR2 FNYEAQ, per germline. The length of the CDR3 is 16 residues. V lost 0 bases to trimming and J lost 4 bases, with 10 bases between them. The CDR3 here is CASSLAIGAGANVLTF. CDR3 DNA sequence: TGTGCCAGCAGCTTAGCGATCGGGGCGGGGGCCAACGTCCTGACTTTC.

This clonotype was picked up many times. The CDR3 loop reads CASSETGGPYEQYF. The CDR3 DNA is TGTGCCAGCAGCGAGACAGGGGGCCCCTACGAGCAGTACTTC. This sequence joins TRBV6-1 and TRBJ2-7; 10 bases fit TRBD1. CDR1 is MNHNS and CDR2 is SASEGT in the germline V gene. The CDR3 length is 14 residues. V lost 6 bases to trimming and J lost 2 bases; unmatched junction nucleotides: 4.

The sample holds many counts of this clonotype. The chain links TRBV21-1 to TRBJ2-3; no check of the table's D call, TRBD2, against the DNA was made. TRBV21-1 is an annotated pseudogene. The CDR3 has 18 residues. The CDR3 DNA follows: TGTGCCAGCAGCAAAGCCATTCATCCGCGGGAGGCCACAGATACGCAGTATTTT. Translated: CASSKAIHPREATDTQYF.

In its sample, this clonotype was seen many times. V is TRBV7-2 and J is TRBJ2-2; 8 nucleotides line up with TRBD2. Trimming removed 5 bases from V and 6 bases from J; junction bases left unmatched: 8. CDR3 length: 15 residues. Looked up from germline, CDR1 is SGHTA and CDR2 is FQGNSA. The CDR3 sequence is CASSPQAGVPGELFF. The CDR3 DNA follows: TGTGCCAGCAGCCCCCAAGCGGGAGTGCCCGGGGAGCTGTTTTTT.

In regard to this clonotype: This may stem from a read error, because a much larger clone lies one nucleotide away. This chain links TRBV20-1 with TRBJ1-3; the D is unclear. The length of the CDR3 is 12 residues. CDR1 DFQATT and CDR2 SNEGSKA come from the germline V gene (reference sequence). The chain's CDR3 is CSIMAGGKTIYF. DNA for the CDR3: TGCAGTATAATGGCGGGTGGAAAAACCATATATTTT.

This clonotype was seen ten or more times. The rearrangement joins TRBV4-3 to TRBJ2-7, with a possible D match to TRBD2 (6 bases). The CDR3 runs to 17 residues. The V end lost 0 bases, the J end lost 2 bases, and 17 bases lay between the germline ends. The germline CDR1 and CDR2 sequences are LGHNA and YSLEER. The CDR3 DNA follows: TGCGCCAGCAGCCAAGAGGCGTGGGGGGAGTGGACCTACGAGCAGTACTTC. The encoded protein is CASSQEAWGEWTYEQYF.

The CDR3 coding sequence is TGTGCCATCAGTGACCCTACAGGGAACACTGAAGCTTTCTTT. Protein product: CAISDPTGNTEAFF. The chain combines TRBV10-3 with TRBJ1-1; TRBD1 is a possible D gene (5 bases). The CDR3 runs 14 residues. The V gene lost 3 bases and the J gene lost 1 base, with 9 bases spanning the gap. Germline V gene data show CDR1 as ENHRY and CDR2 as SYGVKD.